The following is a TCR beta chain sequence with its context. Data came from immunoSEQ multiplex PCR; TCRdb stores just in-frame clones and leaves some out. The repertoire includes 110,000 to 150,000 clones, approximately 94% of them detected once, and approximately 14% sits in the top ten. This sample was taken from a study of control samples from healthy donors and cancer patients. This CDR3 is 15 amino acids long. Trimming took 6 bases from V and 1 from J; bases not matched to a gene: 9. Per the germline V gene, CDR1 is MRHNA and CDR2 is SNTAGT. This TCR was sampled from a man between 35 and 55 years old in good health. This chain uses TRBV6-4 with TRBJ2-7; the match to TRBD1 covers 7 bases. Sequencing was performed on blood. CDR3 sequence (DNA): TGTGCCAGCAGGGACACAGGGGTTGGTTCCTACGAGCAGTACTTC. Amino acid sequence: CASRDTGVGSYEQYF.